This T cell receptor (beta chain) was recorded in a study of T cells in Graves' hyperthyroidism and ophthalmopathy. This clonotype showed up many times. Its antigen is undetermined. Trimming stripped 2 bases from V and 1 base from J, with 16 bases between. This CDR3 is built from 16 residues. Germline V gene data show CDR1 as GTSNPN and CDR2 as SVGIG (reference sequence). Study-level findings and limits: Model output signaled ophthalmopathy a median 6.5 months ahead of onset.

Amplification targeted TCR beta CDR3 regions from RNA transcripts. First-round RT-PCR with HTBI primers amplified the TCR CDR3 region. TCRdb reprocessed the multiplex PCR reads with MiXCR, giving one entry per CDR3 protein. The sample holds some 500,000 distinct CDR3 sequences; 13% to 15% are singletons and the top ten take less than 20%. This sequence joins TRBV30 and TRBJ2-3; tentative D call: TRBD1 (6 bases). This sequence was found in a woman under 30 with Graves' hyperthyroidism. Source material: blood. The CDR3 DNA sequence: TGTGCCTGGAGTTGGGGTACGGCAGGGGGCACAGATACGCAGTATTTT. Translating it yields CAWSWGTAGGTDTQYF.